These T cell receptor beta chains were read from a single sample in a study of coeliac disease. Data came from immunoSEQ multiplex PCR; TCRdb stores just in-frame clones and leaves some out. Of 3,500 to 5,000 clones listed, 61% were seen once; the top ten hold roughly 10%. The sequenced sample consisted of intraepithelial lymphocytes from the gut. All receptors derive from a man between 65 and 85 years old with active celiac disease. CDR3s include the opening cysteine and the closing phenylalanine or tryptophan. D genes are given only for firm matches. Not every row has a clone size; where given, it reads once, few, many or a size class.

clone_size,v_call,d_call,j_call,cdr3_nt,cdr3_aa
-,TRBV27,-,TRBJ2-2,TGTGCCAGCAGTTCCACAGACGGGATAAACACCGGGGAGCTGTTTTTT,CASSSTDGINTGELFF
-,TRBV4-3,-,TRBJ1-1,TGCGCCAGCAGCCGTACAGGGAGGGCCACTGAAGCTTTCTTT,CASSRTGRATEAFF
once,TRBV7-2,-,TRBJ2-1,TGTGCCAGCAGCTTGAGCGGTGAGCAGTTCTTC,CASSLSGEQFF
-,TRBV4-2,-,TRBJ1-1,TGTGCCAGCAGCCAAGGGCAGGGGTCATGGGGAGCTTTCTTT,CASSQGQGSWGAFF
once,TRBV28,TRBD1,TRBJ1-6,TGTGCCAGCAGATCCCGGGACAGTAATTCACCCCTCCACTTT,CASRSRDSNSPLHF
-,TRBV4-1,-,TRBJ1-1,TGCGCCAGCAGCCAAAGGGGGGGGTTGAAGAACACTGAAGCTTTCTTT,CASSQRGGLKNTEAFF
-,TRBV11-1,TRBD2,TRBJ2-1,TGTGCCAGCACCTTAATTAGCGGGGGGAACAGTGAGCAGTTCTTC,CASTLISGGNSEQFF
-,TRBV5-4,TRBD2,TRBJ2-7,TGTGCCAGCAGGGAGCCGGGACTAGCTCCGGGCGAGCAGTACTTC,CASREPGLAPGEQYF
-,TRBV19,TRBD1,TRBJ2-1,TGTGCCAGTAGTCCGGGACAGTCCAACAATGAGCAGTTCTTC,CASSPGQSNNEQFF
-,TRBV18,-,TRBJ2-2,TGTGCCAGCTCACCAAGGGGGGGGAACACCGGGGAGCTGTTTTTT,CASSPRGGNTGELFF
-,TRBV18,-,TRBJ2-7,TGTGCCAGCTCACCAAACAACGAGCAGTACTTC,CASSPNNEQYF
-,TRBV25-1,-,TRBJ2-5,TGTGCCAGCAGTGATCCTAGGACAGCCCAAGAGACCCAGTACTTC,CASSDPRTAQETQYF
few,TRBV4-3,TRBD1,TRBJ1-2,TGCGCCAGCAGCCCGACAGGGGCCGCAAGTGGCTACACCTTC,CASSPTGAASGYTF
-,TRBV10-3,-,TRBJ2-5,TGTGCCATCAGTGAGTCATCCGCGGGGACCCAGTACTTC,CAISESSAGTQYF
-,TRBV27,-,TRBJ1-1,TGTGCCAGCGCCCGTGGGGGGGCGCGGAACACTGAAGCTTTCTTT,CASARGGARNTEAFF
-,TRBV29-1,TRBD2,TRBJ2-5,TGCAGCGTTGTTCGGGGGGAAGAGACCCAGTACTTC,CSVVRGEETQYF
few,TRBV28,TRBD2,TRBJ2-1,TGTGCCAGCAGTCTTAGCGGGTGGTCCTACAATGAGCAGTTCTTC,CASSLSGWSYNEQFF
-,TRBV4-2,TRBD1,TRBJ2-7,TGTGCCAGCAGCCAAGATCGAGGGACAGGGGCCTACGAGCAGTACTTC,CASSQDRGTGAYEQYF
few,TRBV9,-,TRBJ1-3,TGTGCCAGCAGCTCGGCGGGGACCCCTGGAAACACCATATATTTT,CASSSAGTPGNTIYF
-,TRBV29-1,-,TRBJ1-2,TGCAGCACCCTAGAAAGGCTGGCGGGCTACACCTTC,CSTLERLAGYTF
-,TRBV21-1,-,TRBJ2-5,TGTGCCAGCAGTGGGAGGCGGGTGGCCCAGTACTTC,CASSGRRVAQYF
few,TRBV21-1,-,TRBJ2-7,TGTGCCAGCAGCAAAAGGAGGCAGGGGGTCCCCGCCTACGAGCAGTACTTC,CASSKRRQGVPAYEQYF
few,TRBV6-5,-,TRBJ2-7,TGTGCCAGCAGTTACTCGACGGGAAGGGGGTCCTACGAGCAGTACTTC,CASSYSTGRGSYEQYF
once,TRBV5-1,-,TRBJ2-2,TGCGCCAGCAGCGGTCAGACGAACACCGGGGAGCTGTTTTTT,CASSGQTNTGELFF
few,TRBV9,TRBD2,TRBJ2-7,TGTGCCAGCAGCGTAGGACCTAGCGGGAGCTGGGAGCAGTACTTC,CASSVGPSGSWEQYF
-,TRBV19,TRBD1,TRBJ1-3,TGTGCCACATCCGGGACAGGGGGAAACACCATATATTTT,CATSGTGGNTIYF
-,TRBV21-1,-,TRBJ2-2,TGTGCCAGCAGCAAGGGTCGTAGGGGTAACGGGGAGCTGTTTTTT,CASSKGRRGNGELFF
-,TRBV18,-,TRBJ2-5,TGTGCCAGCTCACCCGGCTCCACCGGGCAGTACTTC,CASSPGSTGQYF
-,TRBV4-1,TRBD1,TRBJ1-2,TGCGCTTCGCAGCCAGGGCAGGGGGCCGTCTGGGGCTACACCTTC,CASQPGQGAVWGYTF
-,TRBV30,-,TRBJ2-4,TGTGCCTGGAACGTACAGGGAAACATTCAGTACTTC,CAWNVQGNIQYF
large,TRBV7-3,TRBD1,TRBJ1-2,TGTGCCAGCAGCCTGACAGGGGGCGCGGATGGCTACACCTTC,CASSLTGGADGYTF
few,TRBV21-1,-,TRBJ2-1,TGTGCCAGCAGCAAAGATGCTAGCGGGAGGGGATACAATGAGCAGTTCTTC,CASSKDASGRGYNEQFF
-,TRBV5-1,TRBD1,TRBJ2-3,TGCGCCAGCAGCCCGACAGGGTGGAGCACAGATACGCAGTATTTT,CASSPTGWSTDTQYF
few,TRBV6-4,TRBD2,TRBJ2-3,TGTGCCAGCACCACTAGCGGGCGCACAGATACGCAGTATTTT,CASTTSGRTDTQYF
-,TRBV19,-,TRBJ2-2,TGTGCCAGTAGTGTCCCAGGGAACACCGGGGAGCTGTTTTTT,CASSVPGNTGELFF
-,TRBV5-1,-,TRBJ2-3,TGCGCCAGCAAGGGGGGGTTTGGCACAGATACGCAGTATTTT,CASKGGFGTDTQYF
few,TRBV9,TRBD1,TRBJ1-2,TGTGCCAGCAGCCCACGGACAGGTTCCTACTATGGCTACACCTTC,CASSPRTGSYYGYTF
-,TRBV7-9,TRBD1,TRBJ1-6,TGTGCCAGCACGGACAGGATGGATTCACCCCTCCACTTT,CASTDRMDSPLHF
few,TRBV10-1,TRBD1,TRBJ1-4,TGCGCCAGCAGAAATGACAGGGAGGTTGAAAAACTGTTTTTT,CASRNDREVEKLFF
once,TRBV9,-,TRBJ2-1,TGTGCCAGCGGATATGGAGGTAAACTCTACAATGAGCAGTTCTTC,CASGYGGKLYNEQFF
-,TRBV27,-,TRBJ1-5,TGTGCCAGCAGTTTATCGCGAAGCAATCAGCCCCAGCATTTT,CASSLSRSNQPQHF
-,TRBV6-5,TRBD2,TRBJ2-2,TGTGCCAGCAGTTACCTAGCGGGAGTCACGGCCGGGGAGCTGTTTTTT,CASSYLAGVTAGELFF
-,TRBV18,-,TRBJ1-6,TGTGCCAGCTCACCACATCGGGGGGCCTCCTATAATTCCCCCCTCCACTTT,CASSPHRGASYNSPLHF
-,TRBV4-1,-,TRBJ2-1,TGCGCCAGCAGCCAAGTGCCTAGACCGAGTGAGCAGTTCTTC,CASSQVPRPSEQFF
-,TRBV4-2,TRBD2,TRBJ2-7,TGTGCCAGCAGCCTAACCAGCCCTAGACTAGCGGGGAGCTACGAGCAGTACTTC,CASSLTSPRLAGSYEQYF
-,TRBV9,TRBD1,TRBJ2-1,TGTGCCAGCAGCGTGCAGGGACAGACCTCCTACAATGAGCAGTTCTTC,CASSVQGQTSYNEQFF
-,TRBV5-1,-,TRBJ2-2,TGCGCCAGCAGCTGGATGGGACAGAACACCGGGGAGCTGTTTTTT,CASSWMGQNTGELFF
-,TRBV30,-,TRBJ2-1,TGTGCCTGGAGTCGACAACCAGGGTCCGAGCAGTTCTTC,CAWSRQPGSEQFF
-,TRBV28,TRBD1,TRBJ2-5,TGTGCCAGCAGTTCTCGACAGGGCAACTGGGGAGAGACCCAGTACTTC,CASSSRQGNWGETQYF
few,TRBV7-3,TRBD1,TRBJ2-7,TGTGCCAGCAGCTCCGGACAGGGAGTAGGAGAGCAGTACTTC,CASSSGQGVGEQYF
-,TRBV7-2,TRBD2,TRBJ2-7,TGTGCCAGCAGCTTAGGGTATGGGACTAGCGGCCCTAGGCGAGAGCAGTACTTC,CASSLGYGTSGPRREQYF
-,TRBV7-9,TRBD2,TRBJ2-4,TGTGCCAGCAGCCAGGGACTACCTCTAGCCAAAAACATTCAGTACTTC,CASSQGLPLAKNIQYF
-,TRBV7-9,-,TRBJ2-1,TGTGCCAGCAGGCGGACACTAAACTCCTACAATGAGCAGTTCTTC,CASRRTLNSYNEQFF
few,TRBV7-3,-,TRBJ2-3,TGTGCCAGCAGAGGGTACGGCGGGCCCCTTAGCACAGATACGCAGTATTTT,CASRGYGGPLSTDTQYF
few,TRBV10-3,-,TRBJ2-3,TGTGCCATCAGTGAGTCGAGCTCGCGCGTAAGCACAGATACGCAGTATTTT,CAISESSSRVSTDTQYF
few,TRBV6-1,-,TRBJ2-6,TGTGCCAGCACCCCGGGAAGTGGGGCCAACGTCCTGACTTTC,CASTPGSGANVLTF
-,TRBV7-2,-,TRBJ1-1,TGTGCCAGCAGCTTCGGTGGCGGGGTGAACACTGAAGCTTTCTTT,CASSFGGGVNTEAFF
-,TRBV4-2,TRBD1,TRBJ2-7,TGTGCCAGCAGCCAAGACCAAACGGGACAGGGTTGCGAGCAGTACTTC,CASSQDQTGQGCEQYF